These 7 T cell receptor beta chains were sequenced from one sample in a study of persistence of HIV-infected CD4 T cells. No cognate antigen is known for these TCRs. Sequencing used immunoSEQ version 4 in survey mode. Generated by immunoSEQ multiplex PCR, the TCRdb table keeps only in-frame clones and is missing some. This sample has 10,000 or so clones, with more than 70% found just once. Overlapping HIV-1 Gag 15-mer peptides at about 1 ug per peptide per mL were used. CD4+ T cells upregulating both CD40 ligand and CD69 were sorted as responding cells. Material: CD4+ T cells sorted from PBMCs after roughly 18-hour stimulation, obtained from a patient who received antiretroviral therapy. The receptors were sampled from an adult woman with HIV who was CMV-seropositive.

V usage is TRBV29-1 and J usage is TRBJ1-1; no clear D. V was cut by 5 bases and J by 6 bases, with 10 bases left in between. Germline V CDR1 and CDR2: SQVTM, ANQGSEA. The CDR3 has 11 residues. CDR3 sequence (DNA): TGCAGCGTTAAGGAAGTTGCTGAAGCTTTCTTT. Protein product: CSVKEVAEAFF.

The chain uses TRBV6-4 and TRBJ2-1; D may be TRBD2 (6 bases). The length of the CDR3 is 15 residues. The ends were cut back, 4 bases at V and 4 bases at J, with 14 bases in the middle. CDR1 MRHNA and CDR2 SNTAGT come from the germline V gene. CDR3 residues: CASSALPSAYNEQFF. CDR3 sequence (DNA): TGTGCCAGCAGTGCCTTGCCTAGCGCTTACAATGAGCAGTTCTTC.

The V and J genes are TRBV18 and TRBJ1-2; D ambiguous. V was clipped by 1 base and J by 1 base, with 4 bases between them. The V gene's germline CDR1 is KGHSH and CDR2 LQKENI. The CDR3 is 13 residues long. As DNA, the CDR3 is TGTGCCAGCTCACCACAGAATAACTATGGCTACACCTTC. As protein: CASSPQNNYGYTF. Supplemented by reference TRBV18 and TRBJ1-2, the full variable domain reads NAGVMQNPRHLVRRRGQEARLRCSPMKGHSHVYWYRQLPEEGLKFMVYLQKENIIDESGMPKERFSAEFPKEGPSILRIQQVVRGDSAAYFCASSPQNNYGYTFGSGTRLTVV.

The CDR3 nucleotides are TGTGCCAGCTCACGAGGGACAGGGACCTACGAGCAGTACTTC. Residues: CASSRGTGTYEQYF. The rearrangement links TRBV18 to TRBJ2-7, with 9 bases lining up with TRBD1. This CDR3 is 14 amino acids long. V was clipped by 4 bases and J by 2 bases; unmatched bases: 3. In germline, CDR1 is KGHSH, CDR2 LQKENI.

This chain links TRBV28 with TRBJ2-7, with TRBD2 matching 10 bases. The CDR3 extends over 15 amino acids. CDR1 is MDHEN and CDR2 is SYDVKM in the germline V gene. The J segment lost 4 bases and the V segment lost 4 bases, leaving 7 bases of the junction unmatched. For the CDR3, the DNA is TGTGCCAGCAGTTCCTTAGCGGGAGGCAGGTACGAGCAGTACTTC. It is translated as CASSSLAGGRYEQYF.

The V call is TRBV6-1, the J call TRBJ2-5; the D is unclear. CDR3 length: 12 amino acids. Germline lookup yields CDR1 MNHNS and CDR2 SASEGT. The V and J ends lost 3 bases and 5 bases respectively, with 7 bases between them. CDR3 sequence: CASSDGWETQYF. The CDR3 coding sequence is TGTGCCAGCAGTGATGGATGGGAGACCCAGTACTTC.

Only a few counts were recorded for this clone. V gene TRBV7-8 combines with J gene TRBJ1-4; no firm D call. V was cut by 5 bases and J by 7 bases, with 20 bases left in between. CDR1 SGHVS and CDR2 FQNEAQ come from the germline V gene. CDR3 length: 16 residues. In DNA, the CDR3 is TGTGCCAGCAGCCCAGAGGCTGGACCGAAAGCTGAAAAACTGTTTTTT. It is translated as CASSPEAGPKAEKLFF.